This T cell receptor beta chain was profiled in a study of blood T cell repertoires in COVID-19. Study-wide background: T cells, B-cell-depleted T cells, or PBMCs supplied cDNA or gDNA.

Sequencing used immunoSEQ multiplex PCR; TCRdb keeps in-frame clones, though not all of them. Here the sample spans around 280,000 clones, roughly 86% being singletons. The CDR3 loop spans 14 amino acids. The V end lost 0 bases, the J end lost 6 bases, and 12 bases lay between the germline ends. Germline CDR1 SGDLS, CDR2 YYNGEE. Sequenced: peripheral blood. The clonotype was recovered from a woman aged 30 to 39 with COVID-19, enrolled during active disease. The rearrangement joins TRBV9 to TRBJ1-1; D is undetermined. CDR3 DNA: TGTGCCAGCAGCGTAGTCCGGAAGAGGGCTGAAGCTTTCTTT. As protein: CASSVVRKRAEAFF.